The 12 T cell receptor beta chains presented below share a single source sample, sequenced in a study of PD-1 blockade in classical Hodgkin lymphoma. Each patient's relapse followed autologous stem cell transplantation, and brentuximab vedotin exposure varied. Only in-frame clones appear in the TCRdb table, and some are missing; sequencing was by immunoSEQ multiplex PCR. This table holds some 96,000 clones, 80% to 85% found once. The sequencing here drew on peripheral blood mononuclear cells (PBMCs), taken at baseline. Source of these receptors: a human donor with classical Hodgkin lymphoma.

DNA of the CDR3: TGTGCCAGCAGCGGCCTTTCCCCGCGGGCCAACTATGGCTACACCTTC. This gives the protein CASSGLSPRANYGYTF. This chain links TRBV9 with TRBJ1-2; D is undetermined. The germline V and J ends were trimmed by 3 bases and 2 bases, with 17 bases remaining between them. Germline CDR1 and CDR2: SGDLS and YYNGEE. The CDR3 covers 16 residues.

In its sample, this clone was seen once. The rearrangement uses TRBV2 and TRBJ2-3, with 7 bases identical to TRBD1. Germline V gene lookup returns CDR1 SNHLY and CDR2 FYNNEI. V shed 7 bases, J shed 0 bases, and the junction held 7 bases outside the gene matches. The CDR3 spans 15 residues. CDR3 loop: CASTPQGVSTDTQYF. CDR3 bases: TGTGCCAGCACACCCCAGGGGGTTAGCACAGATACGCAGTATTTT.

The genes are TRBV7-9 and TRBJ2-3, with D tentatively TRBD1 or TRBD2 (5 bases each). This CDR3 spans 14 amino acids. Germline assignment: CDR1 SEHNR and CDR2 FQNEAQ (reference sequence). The V end lost 5 bases, the J end lost 4 bases, and 13 bases lay between the germline ends. The CDR3 DNA is TGTGCCAGCAGCCCCTCCCGGGGCGCAGATACGCAGTATTTT. Its protein is CASSPSRGADTQYF.

This clone was observed once. Here the CDR3 reads CASSPGQRGYNEQFF. As DNA, the CDR3 is TGTGCCAGCAGCCCGGGACAACGGGGATACAATGAGCAGTTCTTC. V gene TRBV13 combines with J gene TRBJ2-1; TRBD1 might be the D (6 bases). V lost 5 bases, J lost 4 bases, and 15 bases lay in between. The CDR3 contains 15 residues. The germline V gene encodes CDR1 PRHDT and CDR2 FYEKMQ (reference sequence).

The sample holds a few counts of this clone. The chain couples TRBV6-6 to TRBJ2-7; TRBD2 might be the D (5 bases). The CDR3 runs to 15 residues. Trimming removed 0 bases at V and 3 bases at J, with 12 bases between. Germline V gene sequence: CDR1 MNHNY, CDR2 SVGAGI (reference sequence). The CDR3 DNA reads as TGTGCCAGCAGTTACTCGACCGGGGTCGGCTACGAGCAGTACTTC. Encoded protein: CASSYSTGVGYEQYF.

The chain combines TRBV5-1 with TRBJ2-1; 7 nucleotides line up with TRBD1. The CDR3 extends over 16 amino acids. The V gene end was trimmed by 3 bases and the J gene end by 4 bases; junction bases not matched to a gene: 10. Germline-derived CDR1 and CDR2 are SGHRS and YFSETQ. CDR3 amino acids: CASSYTTRDRYNEQFF. Here the CDR3 DNA reads TGCGCCAGCAGCTATACCACCCGGGACAGATACAATGAGCAGTTCTTC.

The gene calls are TRBV18 and TRBJ2-5; no clear D. Germline V gene sequence: CDR1 KGHSH, CDR2 LQKENI. V was cut by 1 base and J by 2 bases, with 2 bases left in between. The CDR3 contains 12 residues. The CDR3: CASSPQQETQYF. CDR3 sequence (DNA): TGTGCCAGCTCACCACAACAAGAGACCCAGTACTTC.

This sequence joins TRBV30 and TRBJ1-4, with D uncertain. V was pared by 1 base and J by 7 bases, with 10 bases between. Looked up from germline, CDR1 is GTSNPN and CDR2 is SVGIG (reference sequence). This CDR3 region has 13 residues. The CDR3 protein is CAWSDGYGEKLFF. CDR3 in DNA: TGTGCCTGGAGTGACGGGTACGGTGAAAAACTGTTTTTT.

The chain combines TRBV5-5 with TRBJ2-3; possible D gene TRBD2, 6 bases. The germline V gene encodes CDR1 SGHKS and CDR2 YYEKEE (reference sequence). The CDR3 sequence is 15 residues long. With 1 base removed from V and 0 bases from J, the gap between germline ends came to 9 bases. CDR3 DNA sequence: TGTGCCAGCAGCTTGATCGGGACTAGCACAGATACGCAGTATTTT. It is translated as CASSLIGTSTDTQYF.

This clone was counted between two and nine times. The chain combines TRBV19 with TRBJ1-1, with a possible D match to TRBD1 (6 bases). Germline V gene data show CDR1 as LNHDA and CDR2 as SQIVND (reference sequence). V dropped 5 bases and J dropped 4 bases, with 14 bases sitting between them. CDR3 length equals 14 residues. In DNA form, the CDR3 reads TGTGCCAGTAGTTTACGAGGGGGTCTCACTGAAGCTTTCTTT. It is translated as CASSLRGGLTEAFF.

This clone was observed once. This chain joins TRBV2 and TRBJ2-7; weak D call: TRBD1 (5 bases). The V and J ends lost 6 bases and 3 bases respectively, with 12 bases between them. The CDR3 sequence is 13 residues long. Germline V gives CDR1 SNHLY, CDR2 FYNNEI. This chain's CDR3 is CASSSDTLYEQYF. The CDR3 coding sequence is TGTGCCAGCAGCTCGGACACTCTCTACGAGCAGTACTTC.

The chain is built from TRBV5-6 and TRBJ2-2; D may be TRBD1 or TRBD2 (6 bases each). The germline V gene has CDR1 SGHDT and CDR2 YYEEEE. Trimming took 4 bases from V and 5 from J, leaving 18 bases between them. CDR3 size: 16 residues. Here the CDR3 reads CASSELGQGGTGELFF. In DNA form, the CDR3 reads TGTGCCAGCAGCGAGCTGGGACAAGGGGGGACCGGGGAGCTGTTTTTT.